This T cell receptor (beta chain) emerged from a study of radiotherapy plus CTLA-4 blockade in lung cancer. Overall study: Objective responses were documented in about 20% of patients, with disease control in approximately 32%. Study outcomes and limitations: TCR clones from tumors expanded in blood after radiotherapy plus ipilimumab. With interferon-beta, early dynamics of blood T cell clones were reported to best predict response.

Ipilimumab-mediated CTLA-4 blockade plus focal radiation was given to patients having chemo-refractory metastatic non-small-cell lung cancer. Produced via immunoSEQ multiplex PCR; TCRdb's table is partial and in-frame only. There are tens of thousands of clones in the sample; over 70% occur only once, and under 4.5% lies in the top ten. Turning to this clone: What it binds is not known.

CDR3 length equals 16 residues. Trimming shortened V by 0 bases and J by 2 bases, and 11 bases separated the two germline ends. The germline V gene encodes CDR1 MGHRA and CDR2 YSYEKL. Specimen: peripheral blood, collected from a patient treated with radiotherapy plus ipilimumab. The receptor was derived from a human donor with non-small cell lung cancer who had a partial response to radiotherapy plus ipilimumab. Some clones in this sample may be carry-over from other donors' samples. The chain couples TRBV4-1 to TRBJ1-5; D is perhaps TRBD1 (5 bases). The CDR3: CASSQDRGIGNQPQHF. The CDR3 nucleotides read TGCGCCAGCAGCCAAGATCGGGGGATCGGCAATCAGCCCCAGCATTTT.